Presented here are 21 T cell receptor beta chains from one specimen sequenced in a study of T cells in Graves' hyperthyroidism and ophthalmopathy. TCR beta CDR3 sequences were amplified from RNA transcripts. The TCR CDR3 first-round RT-PCR relied on the HTBI primer set. TCRdb reprocessed the multiplex PCR reads with MiXCR, giving one entry per CDR3 protein. This sample carries 450,000 to 650,000 distinct CDR3 sequences, 14% of them seen once, and the ten largest clones take roughly 7%. Sequencing was performed on blood. Receptors originate from a woman younger than 30 with Graves' ophthalmopathy.

The rearrangement joins TRBV6-2 or TRBV6-3 to TRBJ1-2; D remains ambiguous. CDR1 and CDR2 (germline): MNHEY, SVGEGT. This CDR3 comprises 13 residues. The V and J ends lost 0 bases and 5 bases respectively, with 7 bases between them. The CDR3 protein is CASSYSQAYGYTF. CDR3 sequence (DNA): TGTGCCAGCAGTTACTCCCAGGCTTATGGCTACACCTTC.

The chain couples TRBV6-1 to TRBJ2-2, with D uncertain. The V gene's germline CDR1 is MNHNS and CDR2 SASEGT. CDR3 size: 18 residues. V lost 2 bases to trimming and J lost 1 base, with 17 bases between them. The CDR3 loop reads CASSEWGGSSRNTGELFF. The DNA of the CDR3 is TGTGCCAGCAGTGAATGGGGTGGGTCATCGCGGAACACCGGGGAGCTGTTTTTT.

This clonotype has a count of ten or more. The rearrangement joins TRBV3-1 to TRBJ2-7; D is ambiguous. The V end lost 4 bases, the J end lost 6 bases, and 10 bases lay between the germline ends. CDR1 and CDR2 (germline): LGHDT, YNNKEL (reference sequence). This CDR3 is 12 amino acids long. The CDR3 bases are TGTGCCAGCAGCCTCTCAGTGGGCGAGCAGTACTTC. This translates into CASSLSVGEQYF.

The table lists this clonotype with many counts. V gene TRBV5-1 combines with J gene TRBJ2-7, with 13 nucleotides matching TRBD2. CDR3 size: 16 residues. CDR1 and CDR2 (germline): SGHRS, YFSETQ. V dropped 4 bases and J dropped 2; count of bases not matched to a gene: 6. CDR3 bases: TGCGCCAGCAGCAGGGGGACTAGCGGGACCACCTACGAGCAGTACTTC. Protein product: CASSRGTSGTTYEQYF.

The V call is TRBV18, the J call TRBJ2-1; TRBD2 agrees at 8 bases. Trimming removed 3 bases from V and 9 bases from J; junction bases left unmatched: 7. CDR3 size: 14 residues. The V gene's germline CDR1 is KGHSH and CDR2 LQKENI. The chain's CDR3 is CASSPRLAGTEQFF. The DNA for the CDR3 is TGTGCCAGCTCACCTCGGCTAGCGGGTACTGAGCAGTTCTTC.

This clonotype was seen at least ten times. The rearrangement joins TRBV19 to TRBJ1-1, with TRBD1 identical over 7 bases. This CDR3 is built from 13 residues. V shed 1 base and J 4 bases; nucleotides not matched to a gene: 0. Germline values: CDR1 LNHDA, CDR2 SQIVND (reference sequence). This CDR3 is CASSIGQGTEAFF. In DNA, the CDR3 is TGTGCCAGTAGTATAGGACAGGGCACTGAAGCTTTCTTT.

Regarding this clonotype: This may be a read error, as it is one base from a much larger clone. The J gene is TRBJ1-2, the V gene TRBV12-3 or TRBV12-4; D is perhaps TRBD1 (6 bases). The CDR3 is 17 residues long. Trimming removed 5 bases at V and 6 bases at J, with 25 bases between. The DNA for the CDR3 is TGTGCCAGCAGTACCCTCCCGACAGGCAACCCGTCGGATGGCTACACCTTC. It yields the protein CASSTLPTGNPSDGYTF.

The chain recombines TRBV12-5 with TRBJ1-1; possible D gene TRBD1, 6 bases. This CDR3 has 13 amino acids. The V gene's germline CDR1 is LGHNT and CDR2 FRNRAP. Trimming removed 5 bases from V and 7 bases from J, with 14 bases in between. In DNA, the CDR3 is TGTGCTAGTGGTAACAGGGAAGACATTGAAGCTTTCTTT. Protein product: CASGNREDIEAFF.

Ten or more counts support this clonotype. The chain has TRBV3-1 and TRBJ2-7; D may match TRBD1 or TRBD2 (6 bases each). CDR1 and CDR2 (germline): LGHDT, YNNKEL (reference sequence). The CDR3 consists of 14 residues. V shed 4 bases and J shed 2 bases, with 12 bases lying between them. CDR3 residues: CASSRSGGPYEQYF. CDR3 in DNA: TGTGCCAGCAGCCGCTCTGGGGGGCCCTACGAGCAGTACTTC.

There are many counts of this clonotype. V gene TRBV4-2 combines with J gene TRBJ2-1, with unresolved D. Germline V CDR1 and CDR2: LGHNA, YNFKEQ. V dropped 4 bases and J dropped 8 bases, with 15 bases sitting between them. The CDR3 has 14 amino acids. The CDR3 is CASSRAVRNDEQFF. CDR3 coding DNA: TGTGCCAGCAGCCGGGCGGTCCGGAACGATGAGCAGTTCTTC.

In this sample, this clonotype turned up many times. J is TRBJ1-1 and V is TRBV11-1, with D uncertain. The germline V gene encodes CDR1 SGHAT and CDR2 FQDESV (reference sequence). V was cut by 0 bases and J by 0 bases, with 5 bases left in between. The CDR3 is made up of 14 amino acids. CDR3 protein: CASSLAHLNTEAFF. CDR3 sequence (DNA): TGTGCCAGCAGCTTAGCACACCTGAACACTGAAGCTTTCTTT. The whole variable domain, remainder taken from reference TRBV11-1 and TRBJ1-1, is EAEVAQSPRYKITEKSQAVAFWCDPISGHATLYWYRQILGQGPELLVQFQDESVVDDSQLPKDRFSAERLKGVDSTLKIQPAELGDSAMYLCASSLAHLNTEAFFGQGTRLTVV.

This clonotype was detected only a few times. The CDR3 DNA sequence: TGTGCCAGCAGCTTAGTGGTACTAGCGGGAGGGGGCCTCACAGATACGCAGTATTTT. It specifies CASSLVVLAGGGLTDTQYF. The V gene is TRBV7-6, the J gene TRBJ2-3; 13 bases map to TRBD2. CDR3 length equals 19 residues. Per the germline V gene, CDR1 is SGHVS and CDR2 is FNYEAQ. V shed 1 base and J 2 bases; nucleotides not matched to a gene: 9.

The rearrangement joins TRBV20-1 to TRBJ1-2, with D uncertain. Germline-derived CDR1 and CDR2 are DFQATT and SNEGSKA (reference sequence). The CDR3 has 15 residues. Trimming shortened V by 0 bases and J by 5 bases, and 16 bases separated the two germline ends. In DNA, the CDR3 is TGCAGTGCTAGAGATCGTGCAGGCCTTGGGTATGGCTACACCTTC. Its translation: CSARDRAGLGYGYTF.

The chain joins TRBV4-2 to TRBJ2-1; 12 bases are shared with TRBD2. The V gene's germline CDR1 is LGHNA and CDR2 YNFKEQ. This CDR3 spans 17 amino acids. V trimming: 2 bases; J trimming: 7 bases; junction bases outside the gene matches: 9. The chain's CDR3 is CASSQPGETSGSNEQFF. In DNA form, the CDR3 reads TGTGCCAGCAGCCAACCTGGGGAGACTAGCGGGAGTAATGAGCAGTTCTTC.

This clonotype was detected ten times or more. The chain couples TRBV7-9 to TRBJ2-7; D remains ambiguous. Germline V CDR1 and CDR2: SEHNR, FQNEAQ (reference sequence). V lost 3 bases, J lost 1 base, and 10 bases lay in between. The CDR3 loop spans 14 amino acids. CDR3 protein: CASSFVSSSYEQYF. The CDR3 DNA is TGTGCCAGCAGCTTCGTCTCCAGTTCCTACGAGCAGTACTTC.

This clonotype was observed a few times. This rearrangement joins TRBV4-1 to TRBJ2-3, with 13 bases aligning to TRBD2. J gave up 2 bases and V 1 base, and 15 bases lay outside the gene matches. This CDR3 has 21 amino acids. The germline V gene encodes CDR1 MGHRA and CDR2 YSYEKL. In DNA form, the CDR3 reads TGCGCCAGCAGCCAAGCCCCGGGACTAGCGGGATTGAAGGGAATCACAGATACGCAGTATTTT. Translation gives CASSQAPGLAGLKGITDTQYF.

This clonotype has at least ten counts. The chain is built from TRBV7-8 and TRBJ2-3; 9 nucleotides line up with TRBD1. This CDR3 spans 19 amino acids. Losses at the gene ends were 5 bases for V and 1 base for J; bases not matched to a gene: 16. The germline CDR1 and CDR2 sequences are SGHVS and FQNEAQ. CDR3 DNA sequence: TGTGCCAGCAGCCCCTTAGGGACAGGGTGGACTAGAGGCACAGATACGCAGTATTTT. Protein sequence: CASSPLGTGWTRGTDTQYF.

V and J are TRBV20-1 and TRBJ1-1; no definite D call. The CDR3 runs to 13 residues. Trimming left V 5 bases short and J 1 base short, with 11 bases between. The germline V gene encodes CDR1 DFQATT and CDR2 SNEGSKA (reference sequence). The CDR3 here is CSAQLLRNTEAFF. As DNA, the CDR3 is TGCAGTGCTCAGCTCCTAAGGAACACTGAAGCTTTCTTT.

The gene calls are TRBV4-3 and TRBJ2-2; a weak D match, TRBD1 (6 bases). There are 15 residues in the CDR3. Per germline, CDR1 LGHNA and CDR2 YSLEER. The V end was cut by 1 base, the J end by 6 bases, with 12 bases between. CDR3 bases: TGCGCCAGCAGCCAAGGGTGGACAGCCTCCGGGGAGCTGTTTTTT. It codes for CASSQGWTASGELFF.

At least ten counts were recorded for this clonotype. The chain couples TRBV20-1 to TRBJ2-3; TRBD2 matches at 14 bases. The junction had 5 bases not matched to a gene; V was cut back by 2 bases and J by 1 base. From germline, CDR1 is DFQATT and CDR2 SNEGSKA (reference sequence). The CDR3 runs to 17 residues. CDR3 sequence (DNA): TGCAGTGCTAGACGGACTAGCGGGAGGAGCGGCACAGATACGCAGTATTTT. It specifies CSARRTSGRSGTDTQYF.

The chain is built from TRBV19 and TRBJ2-7; TRBD1 agrees at 9 bases. CDR1 and CDR2 from the germline V gene are LNHDA and SQIVND (reference sequence). This CDR3 spans 18 amino acids. Trimming at V came to 10 bases and at J to 6 bases, leaving 25 bases not matched to a gene. The CDR3 loop is CATEHTGGTGRRPGEQYF. CDR3 nucleotides: TGTGCCACCGAGCATACCGGGGGGACAGGGAGGCGGCCGGGCGAGCAGTACTTC.